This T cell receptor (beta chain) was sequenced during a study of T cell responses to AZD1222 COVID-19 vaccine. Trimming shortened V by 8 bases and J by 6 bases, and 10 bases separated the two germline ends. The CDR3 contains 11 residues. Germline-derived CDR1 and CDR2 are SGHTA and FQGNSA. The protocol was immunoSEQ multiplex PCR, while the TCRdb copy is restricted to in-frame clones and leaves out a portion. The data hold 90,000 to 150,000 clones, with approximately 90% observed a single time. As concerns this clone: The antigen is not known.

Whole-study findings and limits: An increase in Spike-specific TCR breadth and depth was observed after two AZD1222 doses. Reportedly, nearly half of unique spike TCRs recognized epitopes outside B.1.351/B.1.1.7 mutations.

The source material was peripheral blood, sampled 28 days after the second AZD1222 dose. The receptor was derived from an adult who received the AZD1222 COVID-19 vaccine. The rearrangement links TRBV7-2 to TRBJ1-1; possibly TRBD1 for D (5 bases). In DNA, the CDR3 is TGTGCCAGCCGACAGAGGGCTGAAGCTTTCTTT. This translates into CASRQRAEAFF.